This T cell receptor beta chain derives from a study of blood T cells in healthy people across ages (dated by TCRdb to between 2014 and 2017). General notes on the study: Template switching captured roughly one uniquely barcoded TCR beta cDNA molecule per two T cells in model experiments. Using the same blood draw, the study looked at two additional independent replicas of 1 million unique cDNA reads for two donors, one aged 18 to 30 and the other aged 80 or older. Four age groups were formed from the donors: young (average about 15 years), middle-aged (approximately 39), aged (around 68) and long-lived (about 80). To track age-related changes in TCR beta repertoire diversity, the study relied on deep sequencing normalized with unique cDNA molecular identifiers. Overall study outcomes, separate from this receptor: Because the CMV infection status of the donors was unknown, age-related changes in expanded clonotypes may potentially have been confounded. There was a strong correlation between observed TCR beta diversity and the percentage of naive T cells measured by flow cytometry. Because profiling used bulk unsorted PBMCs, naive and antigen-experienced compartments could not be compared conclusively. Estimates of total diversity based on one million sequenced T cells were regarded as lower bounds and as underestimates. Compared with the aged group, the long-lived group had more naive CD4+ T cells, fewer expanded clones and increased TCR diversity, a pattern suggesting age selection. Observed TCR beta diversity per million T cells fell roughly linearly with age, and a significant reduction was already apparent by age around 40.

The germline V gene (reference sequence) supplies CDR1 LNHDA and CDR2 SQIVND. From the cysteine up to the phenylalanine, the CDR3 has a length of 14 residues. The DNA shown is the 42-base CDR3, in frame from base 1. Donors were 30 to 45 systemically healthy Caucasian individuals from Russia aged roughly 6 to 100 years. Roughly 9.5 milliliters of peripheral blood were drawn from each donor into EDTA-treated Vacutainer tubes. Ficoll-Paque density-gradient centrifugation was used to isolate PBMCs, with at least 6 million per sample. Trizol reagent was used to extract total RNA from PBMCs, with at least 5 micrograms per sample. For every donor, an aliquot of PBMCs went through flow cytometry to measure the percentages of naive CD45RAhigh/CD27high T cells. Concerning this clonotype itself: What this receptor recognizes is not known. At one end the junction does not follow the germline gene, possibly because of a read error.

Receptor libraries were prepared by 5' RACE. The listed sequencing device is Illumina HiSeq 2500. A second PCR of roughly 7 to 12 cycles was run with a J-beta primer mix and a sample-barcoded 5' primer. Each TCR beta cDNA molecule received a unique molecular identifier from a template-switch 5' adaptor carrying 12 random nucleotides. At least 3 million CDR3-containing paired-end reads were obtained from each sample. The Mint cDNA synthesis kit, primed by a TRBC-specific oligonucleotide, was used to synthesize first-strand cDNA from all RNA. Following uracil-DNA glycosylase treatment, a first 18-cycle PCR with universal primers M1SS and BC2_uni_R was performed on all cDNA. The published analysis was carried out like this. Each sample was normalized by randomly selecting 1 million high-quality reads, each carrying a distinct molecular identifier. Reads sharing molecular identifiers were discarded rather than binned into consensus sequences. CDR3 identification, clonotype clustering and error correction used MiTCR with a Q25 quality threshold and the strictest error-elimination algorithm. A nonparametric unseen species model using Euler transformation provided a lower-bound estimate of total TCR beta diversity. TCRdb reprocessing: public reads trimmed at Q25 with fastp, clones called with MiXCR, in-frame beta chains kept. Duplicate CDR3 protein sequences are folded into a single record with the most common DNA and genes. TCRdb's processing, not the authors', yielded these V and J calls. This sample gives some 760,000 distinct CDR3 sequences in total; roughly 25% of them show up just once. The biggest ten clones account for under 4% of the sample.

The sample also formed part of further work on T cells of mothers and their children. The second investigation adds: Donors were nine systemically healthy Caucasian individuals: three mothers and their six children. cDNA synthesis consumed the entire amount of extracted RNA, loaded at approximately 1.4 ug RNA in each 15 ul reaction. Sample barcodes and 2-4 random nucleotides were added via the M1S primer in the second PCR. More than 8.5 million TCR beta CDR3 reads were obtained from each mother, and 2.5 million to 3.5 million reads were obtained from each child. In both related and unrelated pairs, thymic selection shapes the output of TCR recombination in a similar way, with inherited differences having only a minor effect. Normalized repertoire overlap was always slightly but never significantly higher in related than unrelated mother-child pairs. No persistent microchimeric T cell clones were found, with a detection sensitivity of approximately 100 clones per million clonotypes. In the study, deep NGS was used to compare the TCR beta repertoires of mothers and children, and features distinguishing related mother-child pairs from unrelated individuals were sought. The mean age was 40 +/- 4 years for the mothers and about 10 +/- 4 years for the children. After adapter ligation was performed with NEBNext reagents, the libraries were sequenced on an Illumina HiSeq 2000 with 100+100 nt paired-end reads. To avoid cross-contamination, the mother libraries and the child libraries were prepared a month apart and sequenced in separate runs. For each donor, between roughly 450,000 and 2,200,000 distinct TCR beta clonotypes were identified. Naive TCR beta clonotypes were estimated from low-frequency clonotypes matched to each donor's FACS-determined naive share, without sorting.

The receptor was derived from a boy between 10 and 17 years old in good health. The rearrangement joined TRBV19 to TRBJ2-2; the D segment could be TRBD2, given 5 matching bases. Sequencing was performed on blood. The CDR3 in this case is CASSWADNTGELFF. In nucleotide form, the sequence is TGTGCCAGTAGTTGGGCAGATAACACCGGGGAGCTGTTCTTT.